The 28 T cell receptor beta chains in this list originate from one sample, sequenced in a study of radiotherapy plus CTLA-4 blockade in lung cancer. The table came from immunoSEQ multiplex PCR; TCRdb's copy has only in-frame clones and leaves some out. The profile shows 85,000 to 90,000 clones, 85% to 90% of them singletons. Sequenced here: peripheral blood, sampled from a patient treated with radiotherapy plus ipilimumab. The receptors derive from a human donor with non-small cell lung cancer that progressed on radiotherapy plus ipilimumab.

The chain has TRBV9 and TRBJ1-5; unclear D gene. Trimming left V 3 bases short and J 4 bases short, with 8 bases between. Looked up from germline, CDR1 is SGDLS and CDR2 is YYNGEE. The CDR3 is 13 residues long. The DNA for the CDR3 is TGTGCCAGCAGCGCGGGCGGTAATCAGCCCCAGCATTTT. Protein product: CASSAGGNQPQHF.

The V and J genes are TRBV5-1 and TRBJ2-7, with D unresolved. Deletions cut 4 bases from V and 2 bases from J, with 16 bases between. CDR3 length: 15 residues. Germline V gene lookup returns CDR1 SGHRS and CDR2 YFSETQ. In nucleotides, the CDR3 is TGCGCCAGCAGCGACCAAAGGTCTGCTCCCTACGAGCAGTACTTC. Translation: CASSDQRSAPYEQYF.

The V and J genes are TRBV6-5 and TRBJ1-5; weak D call: TRBD1 (6 bases). The germline V gene has CDR1 MNHEY and CDR2 SVGAGI. The CDR3 has 13 residues. The germline V and J ends were trimmed by 5 bases and 7 bases, with 12 bases remaining between them. This CDR3 is CASSPRGRQPQHF. Here the CDR3 DNA reads TGTGCCAGCAGTCCCAGGGGTCGGCAGCCCCAGCATTTT.

This chain connects TRBV4-2 to TRBJ1-3; D is unclear. Germline V gives CDR1 LGHNA, CDR2 YNFKEQ. The CDR3 length is 16 residues. V lost 4 bases and J 4 bases, leaving 17 bases between the germline ends. The CDR3 coding sequence is TGTGCCAGCAGCCTCCGACCCAATTCGCCCGGAAACACCATATATTTT. It is translated as CASSLRPNSPGNTIYF.

The rearrangement joins TRBV30 to TRBJ2-5; 11 nucleotides line up with TRBD2. The CDR3 runs to 18 residues. Germline assignment: CDR1 GTSNPN and CDR2 SVGIG (reference sequence). V gave up 5 bases and J gave up 7 bases; unmatched junction bases: 21. DNA for the CDR3: TGTGCCTGGGAACCGGGGACTAGCGGACACTCGACGAAGGCGACCCAGTACTTC. Translating it yields CAWEPGTSGHSTKATQYF.

J is TRBJ2-1 and V is TRBV11-1; D call uncertain. Trimming cost V 1 base and J 7 bases, with 8 bases left between them. This CDR3 comprises 13 residues. Germline CDR1 SGHAT, CDR2 FQDESV (reference sequence). CDR3 residues: CASSLGPSNEQFF. For the CDR3, the DNA is TGTGCCAGCAGCTTAGGGCCGTCAAATGAGCAGTTCTTC.

The CDR3 is CASSVGQGGGNTIYF. In nucleotides, the CDR3 is TGTGCCAGCAGCGTAGGTCAGGGCGGCGGAAACACCATATATTTT. The chain recombines TRBV9 with TRBJ1-3, with D perhaps matching TRBD1 (5 bases). Per germline, CDR1 SGDLS and CDR2 YYNGEE. The CDR3 loop spans 15 amino acids. Trimming shortened V by 0 bases and J by 4 bases, and 11 bases separated the two germline ends.

The chain couples TRBV18 to TRBJ1-5, with 7 bases aligning to TRBD1. The CDR3 is 14 residues long. Germline V gene lookup returns CDR1 KGHSH and CDR2 LQKENI. Unmatched junction bases numbered 4, after V lost 4 bases and J lost 4 bases. CDR3 sequence (DNA): TGTGCCAGCTCACTCGCAGGGGGGAATCAGCCCCAGCATTTT. It specifies CASSLAGGNQPQHF.

The chain is built from TRBV6-5 and TRBJ1-1; the D is unclear. V was cut by 5 bases and J by 8 bases, with 15 bases left in between. The germline V gene encodes CDR1 MNHEY and CDR2 SVGAGI. The length of the CDR3 is 13 residues. The CDR3 spells CASSPRSSGEAFF. The CDR3 DNA is TGTGCCAGCAGTCCCCGTTCCAGTGGGGAAGCTTTCTTT.

The chain joins TRBV5-1 to TRBJ2-7; perhaps TRBD2 as D (5 bases). V lost 4 bases to trimming and J lost 2 bases, with 16 bases between them. Germline V CDR1 and CDR2: SGHRS, YFSETQ. The CDR3 length is 15 residues. CDR3 coding DNA: TGCGCCAGCAGCCCAAAGACTACTTCTACCTACGAGCAGTACTTC. This codes for CASSPKTTSTYEQYF.

This clone was counted only a few times. The chain combines TRBV14 with TRBJ1-4; tentative D call: TRBD1 (5 bases). CDR1 is SGHDN and CDR2 is FVKESK in the germline V gene. The CDR3 spans 13 residues. Trimming took 4 bases from V and 10 from J, leaving 13 bases between them. In DNA form, the CDR3 reads TGTGCCAGCAGCCCCCCTCGGGGGGGAAAACTGTTTTTT. Protein sequence: CASSPPRGGKLFF. Drawing the rest from reference TRBV14 and TRBJ1-4, the complete variable domain is EAGVTQFPSHSVIEKGQTVTLRCDPISGHDNLYWYRRVMGKEIKFLLHFVKESKQDESGMPNNRFLAERTGGTYSTLKVQPAELEDSGVYFCASSPPRGGKLFFGSGTQLSVL.

This clone was counted once. The CDR3 nucleotides read TGTGCCAGTAGGCTGGGACAGGGCTCCTACGAGCAGTACTTC. Translating gives CASRLGQGSYEQYF. This chain joins TRBV19 and TRBJ2-7; 9 nucleotides agree with TRBD1. Germline CDR1 reads LNHDA; CDR2 reads SQIVND (reference sequence). This CDR3 is built from 14 residues. With V trimmed by 6 bases and J by 0 bases, 3 bases remained unmatched.

In DNA, the CDR3 is TGTGCCAGCAGTTACTCGGGCTCCTCGGGTCAGCCCCAGCATTTT. Amino acid sequence: CASSYSGSSGQPQHF. This rearrangement joins TRBV6-6 to TRBJ1-5; D ambiguous. Per the germline V gene, CDR1 is MNHNY and CDR2 is SVGAGI (reference sequence). Trimming left V 0 bases short and J 6 bases short, with 12 bases between. This CDR3 has 15 amino acids.

This chain joins TRBV6-5 and TRBJ1-1; D ambiguous. The CDR3 runs 13 residues. Per germline, CDR1 MNHEY and CDR2 SVGAGI. V was trimmed by 4 bases and J by 4 bases, leaving 10 bases between them. This CDR3 reads CASSFGETTEAFF. DNA for the CDR3: TGTGCCAGCAGTTTTGGGGAGACCACTGAAGCTTTCTTT.

V is TRBV7-2 and J is TRBJ1-5, with D possibly matching TRBD1 (6 bases). The CDR3 spans 15 residues. Germline lookup yields CDR1 SGHTA and CDR2 FQGNSA. With 1 base removed from V and 6 bases from J, the gap between germline ends came to 13 bases. The CDR3 bases are TGTGCCAGCAGCTTAGAGTCTGGGGGCTCTCAGCCCCAGCATTTT. Its translation: CASSLESGGSQPQHF.

The chain combines TRBV12-5 with TRBJ1-5; D not resolved. V dropped 6 bases and J dropped 7 bases, with 16 bases sitting between them. This CDR3 is built from 14 residues. CDR1 and CDR2 (germline): LGHNT, FRNRAP. CDR3 coding DNA: TGTGCTAGTGGACAACGGGAAGTTGGGCAGCCCCAGCATTTT. Translation gives CASGQREVGQPQHF.

The rearrangement uses TRBV9 and TRBJ1-3; TRBD1 might be the D (5 bases). Germline loops: CDR1 SGDLS, CDR2 YYNGEE. Trimming cost V 4 bases and J 8 bases, with 13 bases left between them. The CDR3 length is 13 residues. CDR3 in amino acids: CASSPSGVDTIYF. The CDR3 nucleotides read TGTGCCAGCAGCCCCTCGGGGGTAGACACCATATATTTT.

This clone was found once. V and J are TRBV6-5 and TRBJ2-7, with D perhaps TRBD2 (6 bases). The CDR3 has 14 amino acids. Germline V lookup: CDR1 MNHEY, CDR2 SVGAGI. The V end was cut by 3 bases, the J end by 3 bases, with 12 bases between. CDR3: CASSYLGGYYEQYF. CDR3 nucleotides: TGTGCCAGCAGTTATCTGGGGGGATACTACGAGCAGTACTTC.

The rearrangement joins TRBV6-1 to TRBJ2-3; D ambiguous. V lost 8 bases and J 2 bases, leaving 11 bases between the germline ends. Germline V gene data show CDR1 as MNHNS and CDR2 as SASEGT. The CDR3 spans 13 residues. This chain's CDR3 is CASALSTTDTQYF. In DNA form, the CDR3 reads TGTGCCAGCGCTCTATCTACCACAGATACGCAGTATTTT.

The chain recombines TRBV27 with TRBJ1-1, with no clear D. Trimming left V 2 bases short and J 1 base short, with 5 bases between. Germline CDR1 MNHEY, CDR2 SMNVEV (reference sequence). This CDR3 contains 13 residues. The CDR3 sequence is CASSLIQNTEAFF. The CDR3 DNA reads as TGTGCCAGCAGTTTAATACAGAACACTGAAGCTTTCTTT.

The chain recombines TRBV4-2 with TRBJ2-1; tentative D call: TRBD2 (6 bases). CDR1 LGHNA and CDR2 YNFKEQ come from the germline V gene. Trimming removed 0 bases from V and 1 base from J, with 7 bases in between. CDR3 length: 15 amino acids. The CDR3 loop reads CASSQELASYNEQFF. CDR3 bases: TGTGCCAGCAGCCAAGAACTAGCATCCTACAATGAGCAGTTCTTC.

The V gene is TRBV5-1, the J gene TRBJ2-2; D possibly corresponds to TRBD2 (6 bases). V lost 7 bases and J 7 bases, leaving 17 bases between the germline ends. Germline lookup yields CDR1 SGHRS and CDR2 YFSETQ. CDR3 length: 14 amino acids. The CDR3 loop reads CASAGGSGVGELFF. The CDR3 bases are TGCGCCAGCGCCGGCGGATCGGGGGTCGGGGAGCTGTTTTTT.

The chain couples TRBV19 to TRBJ2-7, with 7 positions matching TRBD2. The germline gives CDR1 LNHDA, CDR2 SQIVND (reference sequence). With 10 bases clipped from V and 2 bases from J, the junction kept 5 bases outside the gene matches. The CDR3 contains 12 residues. The CDR3 DNA is TGTGCCACCCGGGGGGTCACCTACGAGCAGTACTTC. Translation gives CATRGVTYEQYF.

The DNA for the CDR3 is TGTGCCAGCAGCTTCGGTAGAGATACGCAGTATTTT. Its translation is CASSFGRDTQYF. The chain is built from TRBV5-8 and TRBJ2-3; no definite D call. Looked up from germline, CDR1 is SGHTS and CDR2 is YDEGEE. The CDR3 is made up of 12 amino acids. V lost 2 bases to trimming and J lost 5 bases, with 6 bases between them.

The V gene is TRBV28, the J gene TRBJ2-7; TRBD2 agrees at 13 bases. The CDR3 has 17 residues. Germline CDR1 and CDR2: MDHEN and SYDVKM. Trimming removed 4 bases from V and 3 bases from J; junction bases left unmatched: 9. CDR3 coding DNA: TGTGCCAGCAGTTCCGTACGGGGACTAGCGGGGATCTACGAGCAGTACTTC. This gives the protein CASSSVRGLAGIYEQYF.

The chain combines TRBV9 with TRBJ2-7; D is perhaps TRBD2 (5 bases). In germline, CDR1 is SGDLS, CDR2 YYNGEE. This CDR3 contains 14 residues. The V gene lost 0 bases and the J gene lost 2 bases, with 9 bases spanning the gap. The CDR3 DNA sequence: TGTGCCAGCAGCGTAGGAGGGCAGGCCTACGAGCAGTACTTC. This translates into CASSVGGQAYEQYF.

This chain connects TRBV5-1 to TRBJ2-3, with TRBD2 as a possible D gene (6 bases). The germline V gene encodes CDR1 SGHRS and CDR2 YFSETQ. This CDR3 region has 14 residues. V lost 4 bases, J lost 5 bases, and 14 bases lay in between. The CDR3 nucleotides read TGCGCCAGCAGCACCGACGGGGGTAAAGATACGCAGTATTTT. Its protein product is CASSTDGGKDTQYF.

The J gene is TRBJ1-1, the V gene TRBV2; possibly TRBD1 for D (6 bases). The germline V gene encodes CDR1 SNHLY and CDR2 FYNNEI. Trimming took off 4 bases at V and 5 bases at J, with 11 bases between the two ends. The CDR3 has 13 residues. The CDR3 protein is CASSATGSTEAFF. CDR3 coding DNA: TGTGCCAGCAGTGCAACAGGGTCAACTGAAGCTTTCTTT.